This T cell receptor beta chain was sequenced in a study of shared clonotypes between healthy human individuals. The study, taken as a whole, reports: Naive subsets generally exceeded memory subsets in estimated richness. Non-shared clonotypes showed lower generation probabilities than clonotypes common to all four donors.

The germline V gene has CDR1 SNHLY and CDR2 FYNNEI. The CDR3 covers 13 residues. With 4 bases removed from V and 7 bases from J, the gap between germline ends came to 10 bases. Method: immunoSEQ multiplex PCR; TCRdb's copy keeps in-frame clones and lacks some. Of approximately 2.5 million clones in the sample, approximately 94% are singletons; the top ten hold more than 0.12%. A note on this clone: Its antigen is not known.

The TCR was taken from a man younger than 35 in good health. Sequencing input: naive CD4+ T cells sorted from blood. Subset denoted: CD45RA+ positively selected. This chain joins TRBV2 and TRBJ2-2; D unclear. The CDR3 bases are TGTGCCAGCAGTGTATGGGGTAACGGGGAGCTGTTTTTT. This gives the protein CASSVWGNGELFF. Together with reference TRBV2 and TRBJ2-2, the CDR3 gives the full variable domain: EPEVTQTPSHQVTQMGQEVILRCVPISNHLYFYWYRQILGQKVEFLVSFYNNEISEKSEIFDDQFSVERPDGSNFTLKIRSTKLEDSAMYFCASSVWGNGELFFGEGSRLTVL.